This record looks at one T cell receptor (beta chain) sequence and its context. The sample comes from a study of T cell changes during pregnancy in multiple sclerosis. Profiled with immunoSEQ multiplex PCR; TCRdb holds only in-frame clones, not every one. In the table there are around 30,000 clones, around nine tenths of which are singletons. The CDR3 sequence is 16 residues long. The V gene end was trimmed by 5 bases and the J gene end by 1 base; junction bases not matched to a gene: 7. The germline gives CDR1 SEHNR, CDR2 FQNEAQ (reference sequence). V usage is TRBV7-9 and J usage is TRBJ2-7; 11 bases map to TRBD2. The receptor was isolated from a female donor with multiple sclerosis, enrolled in a pregnancy study. Source: CD8+ T cells from peripheral blood mononuclear cells, taken in the first trimester of pregnancy. In nucleotides, the CDR3 is TGTGCCAGCAGCGGAACTAGCGGGAGTAGATCCTACGAGCAGTACTTC. Translated, it gives CASSGTSGSRSYEQYF.